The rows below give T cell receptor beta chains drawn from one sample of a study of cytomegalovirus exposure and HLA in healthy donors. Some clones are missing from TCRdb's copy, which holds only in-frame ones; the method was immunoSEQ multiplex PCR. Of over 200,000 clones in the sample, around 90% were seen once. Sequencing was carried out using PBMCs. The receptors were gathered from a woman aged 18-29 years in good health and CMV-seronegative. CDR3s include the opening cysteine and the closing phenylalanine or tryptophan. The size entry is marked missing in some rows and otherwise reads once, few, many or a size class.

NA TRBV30 CAGQQGRTGELFF
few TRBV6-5 CASSDSYNEQFF
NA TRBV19 CASSWGQGNTGELFF
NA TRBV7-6 CASSRTGDTQYF
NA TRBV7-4 CASSSLTSGLSYNEQFF
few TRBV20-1 CSAQLSYGYTF
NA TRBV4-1 CASSQDRATGVWGYTF
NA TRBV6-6 CASTIPGRGQETQYF
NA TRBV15 CATSRDGTGTENTEAFF
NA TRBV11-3 CASSLATATGTQYF
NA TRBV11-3 CASSSYGRQFF
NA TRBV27 CASSSRRGGEQYF
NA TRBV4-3 CASSQESGPQSGYTF
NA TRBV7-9 CASSLGQGPVNEQFF
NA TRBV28 CASSPSRGFYYGYTF
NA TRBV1 CTSSQGDMSYF
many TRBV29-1 CSVVPTSGRGYEQYF
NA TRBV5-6 CASSPSSYEQYF
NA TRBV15 CATSSSGWGRRNNEQFF
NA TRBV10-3 CAISESTGQGAKNIQYF
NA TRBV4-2 CASSQDDRGETQYF
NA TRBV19 CASMPGSKFDTEAFF
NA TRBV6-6 CASSYPASGSRETQYF
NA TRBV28 CASSLSSGELFF
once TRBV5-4 CASSFTGLAYNEQFF
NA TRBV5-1 CASNPSLAVALSEQYF
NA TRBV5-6 CASSIVGQGYGYTF
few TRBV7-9 CASSLAGTGYTEAFF
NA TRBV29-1 CSVQLLFGGRGEQYF
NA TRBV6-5 CASSYGSPSNYGYTF
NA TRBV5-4 CASSSISGGELFF
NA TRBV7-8 CASSFGRFSGTYEQYF
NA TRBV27 CASSQVSGETQYF
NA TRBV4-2 CASSQDRARTRRDNEQFF
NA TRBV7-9 CASSPKQDGLIGYEQYF
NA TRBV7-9 CASSSIGQGVLEKLFF
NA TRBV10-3 CAISPVRNTGELFF
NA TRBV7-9 CASSFYGDQPQHF